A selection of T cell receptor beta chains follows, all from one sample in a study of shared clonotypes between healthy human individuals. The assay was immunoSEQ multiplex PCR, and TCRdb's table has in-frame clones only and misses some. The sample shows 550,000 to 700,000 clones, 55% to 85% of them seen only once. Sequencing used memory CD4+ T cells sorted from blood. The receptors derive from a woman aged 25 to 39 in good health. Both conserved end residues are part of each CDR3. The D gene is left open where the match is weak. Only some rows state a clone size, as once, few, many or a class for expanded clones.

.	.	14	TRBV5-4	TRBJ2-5	CASSLSGAGETQYF	TGTGCCAGCAGCTTGTCGGGGGCCGGAGAGACCCAGTACTTC
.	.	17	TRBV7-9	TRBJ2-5	CASSLRQGIGGDETQYF	TGTGCCAGCAGCTTACGACAGGGCATCGGGGGTGACGAGACCCAGTACTTC
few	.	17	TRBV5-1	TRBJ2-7	CASSLSGRTFQNYEQYF	TGCGCCAGCAGCTTGTCGGGGAGAACCTTCCAGAACTACGAGCAGTACTTC
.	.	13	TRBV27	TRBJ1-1	CASSVGVGTEAFF	TGTGCCAGCAGTGTTGGGGTTGGCACTGAAGCTTTCTTT
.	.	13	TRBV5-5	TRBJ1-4	CASSWGPAEKLFF	TGTGCCAGCAGCTGGGGACCCGCTGAAAAACTGTTTTTT
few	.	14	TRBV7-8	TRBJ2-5	CASRPRGGVETQYF	TGTGCCAGCAGGCCGAGGGGGGGAGTAGAGACCCAGTACTTC
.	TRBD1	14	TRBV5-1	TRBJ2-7	CASSLGTAGYEQYF	TGCGCCAGCAGCCTCGGGACAGCAGGCTACGAGCAGTACTTC
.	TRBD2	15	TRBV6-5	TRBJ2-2	CASRESAGGPGELFF	TGTGCCAGCAGAGAATCAGCGGGAGGGCCCGGGGAGCTGTTTTTT
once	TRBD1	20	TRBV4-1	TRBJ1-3	CASSQEFRPTGTGTGNTIYF	TGCGCCAGCAGCCAAGAGTTTCGGCCGACCGGGACAGGGACTGGAAACACCATATATTTT
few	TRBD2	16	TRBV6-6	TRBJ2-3	CASSRIAGVATDTQYF	TGTGCCAGCAGTAGGATAGCGGGAGTCGCCACAGATACGCAGTATTTT
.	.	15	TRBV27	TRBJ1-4	CASSKDRGSNEKLFF	TGTGCCAGCAGTAAGGACAGAGGTTCAAATGAAAAACTGTTTTTT
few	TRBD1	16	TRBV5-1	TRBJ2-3	CASSLGQGASTDTQYF	TGCGCCAGCAGCCTGGGACAGGGGGCAAGCACAGATACGCAGTATTTT
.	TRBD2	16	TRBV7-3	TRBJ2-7	CASSFGPGLAGVEQYF	TGTGCCAGCAGCTTCGGACCGGGACTAGCGGGAGTAGAGCAGTACTTC
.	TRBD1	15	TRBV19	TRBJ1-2	CASSSPGGANYGYTF	TGTGCCAGTAGTTCCCCAGGGGGCGCGAACTATGGCTACACCTTC
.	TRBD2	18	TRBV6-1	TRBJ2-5	CASSEVLGSGRAPETQYF	TGTGCCAGCAGTGAAGTGTTGGGTAGCGGGAGGGCCCCGGAGACCCAGTACTTC
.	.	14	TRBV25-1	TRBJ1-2	CASSEFRGDYGYTF	TGTGCCAGCAGTGAATTTAGGGGCGACTATGGCTACACCTTC
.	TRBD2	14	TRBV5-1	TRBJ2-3	CASSGGLALDTQYF	TGCGCCAGCAGCGGGGGACTAGCATTGGATACGCAGTATTTT
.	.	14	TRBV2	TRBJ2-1	CASSDEGSYNEQFF	TGTGCCAGCAGTGATGAGGGGTCCTACAATGAGCAGTTCTTC
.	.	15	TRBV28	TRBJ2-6	CASSLGGAGANVLTF	TGTGCCAGCAGTTTAGGGGGGGCCGGGGCCAACGTCCTGACTTTC
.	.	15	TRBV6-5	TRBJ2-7	CASSTGGTAGNEQYF	TGTGCCAGCAGTACGGGCGGGACAGCCGGTAACGAGCAGTACTTC
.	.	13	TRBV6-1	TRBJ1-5	CASGERYNQPQHF	TGTGCCAGCGGGGAAAGGTACAATCAGCCCCAGCATTTT
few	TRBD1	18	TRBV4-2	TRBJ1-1	CASSPSRDRLSQGFEAFF	TGTGCCAGCAGCCCCAGCCGGGACAGGCTTAGTCAGGGGTTTGAAGCTTTCTTT
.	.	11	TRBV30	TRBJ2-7	CAWSGMREQYF	TGTGCCTGGAGTGGGATGCGGGAGCAGTACTTC
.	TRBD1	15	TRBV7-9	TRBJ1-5	CASSGRDRGNQPQHF	TGTGCCAGCAGCGGCCGGGACAGGGGCAATCAGCCCCAGCATTTT
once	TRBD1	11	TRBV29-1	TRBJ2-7	CSVHRGAEQYF	TGCAGCGTCCACAGGGGCGCCGAGCAGTACTTC
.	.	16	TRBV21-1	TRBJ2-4	CASTPTVGAAKNIQYF	TGTGCCAGCACTCCGACCGTCGGGGCAGCCAAAAACATTCAGTACTTC
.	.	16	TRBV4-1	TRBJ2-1	CASSQEGTETYNEQFF	TGCGCCAGCAGCCAAGAAGGTACGGAAACCTACAATGAGCAGTTCTTC
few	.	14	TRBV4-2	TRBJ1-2	CASSTGTENYGYTF	TGTGCCAGTTCGACCGGGACGGAGAACTATGGCTACACCTTC
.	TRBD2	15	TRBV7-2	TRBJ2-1	CASSLDSGLYGEQFF	TGTGCCAGCAGCTTAGATAGCGGGCTCTATGGTGAGCAGTTCTTC
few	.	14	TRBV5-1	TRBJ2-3	CASSSAQDTDTQYF	TGCGCCAGCAGCTCGGCACAGGACACAGATACGCAGTATTTT
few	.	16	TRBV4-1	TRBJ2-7	CASSQVDPGWGYEQYF	TGCGCCAGCAGCCAAGTGGATCCGGGGTGGGGCTACGAGCAGTACTTC
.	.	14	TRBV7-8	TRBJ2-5	CASSVGIVQETQYF	TGTGCCAGCAGCGTTGGGATCGTCCAAGAGACCCAGTACTTC
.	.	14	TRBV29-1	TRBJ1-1	CSVGGGVWETEAFF	TGCAGCGTTGGAGGCGGGGTTTGGGAAACTGAAGCTTTCTTT
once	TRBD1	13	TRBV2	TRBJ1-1	CASSPGQDPEAFF	TGTGCCAGCAGCCCCGGACAGGATCCTGAAGCTTTCTTT
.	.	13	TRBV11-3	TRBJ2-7	CASSPETRGEQYF	TGTGCCAGCAGCCCCGAGACTCGGGGCGAGCAGTACTTC
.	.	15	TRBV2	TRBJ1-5	CASSEKGFGNQPQHF	TGTGCCAGCAGCGAAAAAGGGTTCGGCAATCAGCCCCAGCATTTT
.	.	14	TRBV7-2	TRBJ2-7	CASRGPASYYEQYF	TGTGCCAGCAGGGGCCCGGCAAGCTACTACGAGCAGTACTTC
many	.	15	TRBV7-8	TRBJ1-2	CASSLGRGYVDGYTF	TGTGCCAGCAGCTTAGGGAGGGGGTACGTTGATGGCTACACCTTC
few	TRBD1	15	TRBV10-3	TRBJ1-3	CAISESDRAGNTIYF	TGTGCCATCAGTGAGTCCGACAGGGCGGGAAACACCATATATTTT
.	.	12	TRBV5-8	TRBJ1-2	CASSWGTYGYTF	TGTGCCAGCAGCTGGGGAACCTATGGCTACACCTTC
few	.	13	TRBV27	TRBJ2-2	CASSSPPAGELFF	TGTGCCAGCAGTTCCCCCCCCGCCGGGGAGCTGTTTTTT
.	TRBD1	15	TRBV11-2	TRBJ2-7	CASSSRDRGSYEQYF	TGTGCCAGCAGCTCGAGGGACAGGGGTTCCTACGAGCAGTACTTC
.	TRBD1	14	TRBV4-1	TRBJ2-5	CASSQLRGLETQYF	TGCGCCAGCAGCCAGCTCAGGGGGCTGGAGACCCAGTACTTC
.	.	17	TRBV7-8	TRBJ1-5	CASSPGPGRESNQPQHF	TGTGCCAGCAGCCCCGGGCCCGGCAGGGAAAGCAATCAGCCCCAGCATTTT
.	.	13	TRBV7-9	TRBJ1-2	CASSLRQGRGYTF	TGTGCCAGCAGCTTACGCCAGGGACGTGGCTACACCTTC
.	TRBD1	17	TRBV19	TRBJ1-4	CASSARQGKTTNEKLFF	TGTGCCAGTAGTGCCCGACAGGGGAAGACAACTAATGAAAAACTGTTTTTT
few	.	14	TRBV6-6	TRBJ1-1	CASSHPGVNTEAFF	TGTGCCAGCAGTCACCCAGGGGTGAACACTGAAGCTTTCTTT
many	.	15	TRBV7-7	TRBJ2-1	CASSVGGVGYNEQFF	TGTGCCAGCAGCGTTGGGGGAGTGGGGTACAATGAGCAGTTCTTC
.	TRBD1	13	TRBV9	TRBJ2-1	CASSPDRGNEQFF	TGTGCCAGCAGCCCGGACAGGGGCAATGAGCAGTTCTTC
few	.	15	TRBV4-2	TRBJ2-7	CASSPTGGDEDEQYF	TGTGCCAGCAGTCCAACCGGGGGAGATGAAGACGAGCAGTACTTC
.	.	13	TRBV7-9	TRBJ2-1	CASSLDTSNEQFF	TGTGCCAGCAGCTTAGATACGTCCAATGAGCAGTTCTTC
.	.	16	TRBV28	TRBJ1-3	CASSFAGRPSGNTIYF	TGTGCCAGCAGTTTTGCTGGGCGCCCCTCTGGAAACACCATATATTTT
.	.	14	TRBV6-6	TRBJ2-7	CASSYQRDSYEQYF	TGTGCCAGCAGTTACCAACGGGACTCCTACGAGCAGTACTTC